This TCR beta chain is drawn from a study of blood T cells in healthy people across ages. With a J-beta primer mix and a sample-barcoded 5' primer, a second PCR ran about 7 to 12 cycles. The authors tagged each cDNA molecule using a template-switch adaptor with 12 random nucleotides. TCRdb independently ran MiXCR on the 5' RACE reads; one entry per CDR3 protein. The repertoire includes approximately 810,000 distinct CDR3 sequences, 29% of them detected once, and around 16% sits in the top ten. General study results and limits: Strong correlation linked observed beta diversity and percent naive T cells.

Around 10 milliliters of peripheral blood were drawn from each donor. They isolated at least 7 million PBMCs from each sample. Worth noting for this clonotype: Its specificity is not known. A single base separates this from a much larger clone, so it may be a read error.

Germline V gene data show CDR1 as DFQATT and CDR2 as SNEGSKA (reference sequence). Trimming left V 0 bases short and J 7 bases short, with 19 bases between. The CDR3 extends over 15 amino acids. This receptor was obtained from an elderly woman in good health. The chain links TRBV20-1 to TRBJ2-7, with D possibly matching TRBD1 (7 bases). The sample was blood. Here the CDR3 reads CSARDPGQGGDEQYF. The CDR3 DNA reads as TGCAGTGCTAGAGATCCTGGGCAGGGGGGTGATGAGCAGTACTTC.